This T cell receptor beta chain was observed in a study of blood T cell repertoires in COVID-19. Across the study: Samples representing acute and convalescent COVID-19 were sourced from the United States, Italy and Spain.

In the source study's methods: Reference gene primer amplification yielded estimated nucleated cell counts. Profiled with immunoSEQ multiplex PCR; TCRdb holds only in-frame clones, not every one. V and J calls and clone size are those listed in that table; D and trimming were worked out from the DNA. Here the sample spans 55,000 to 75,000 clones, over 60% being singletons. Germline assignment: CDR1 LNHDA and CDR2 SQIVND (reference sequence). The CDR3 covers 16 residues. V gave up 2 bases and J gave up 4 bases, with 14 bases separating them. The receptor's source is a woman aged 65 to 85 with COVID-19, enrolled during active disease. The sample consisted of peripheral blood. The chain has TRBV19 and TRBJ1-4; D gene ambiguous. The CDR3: CASSIPGWRSNEKLFF. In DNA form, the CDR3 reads TGTGCCAGTAGTATACCGGGATGGCGCAGTAATGAAAAACTGTTTTTT.